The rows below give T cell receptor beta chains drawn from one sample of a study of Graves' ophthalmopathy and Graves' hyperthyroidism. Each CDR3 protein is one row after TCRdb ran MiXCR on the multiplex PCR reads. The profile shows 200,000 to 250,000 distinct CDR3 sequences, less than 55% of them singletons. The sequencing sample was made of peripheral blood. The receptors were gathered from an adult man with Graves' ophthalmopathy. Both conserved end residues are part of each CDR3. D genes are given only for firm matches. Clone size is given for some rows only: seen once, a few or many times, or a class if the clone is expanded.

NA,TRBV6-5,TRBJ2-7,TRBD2,CASSPLGGSNYEQYF,TGTGCCAGCAGTCCCTTGGGGGGGAGTAACTACGAGCAGTACTTC
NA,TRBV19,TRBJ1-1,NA,CASSVVGDPYNEAFF,TGTGCCAGTAGTGTCGTAGGGGATCCCTACAATGAAGCTTTCTTT
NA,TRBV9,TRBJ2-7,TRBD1,CASSVKPGQGPYEQYF,TGTGCCAGCAGCGTCAAGCCGGGACAGGGTCCCTACGAGCAGTACTTC
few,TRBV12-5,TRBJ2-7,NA,CASGLVAAYEQYF,TGTGCTAGTGGTTTGGTAGCGGCCTACGAGCAGTACTTC
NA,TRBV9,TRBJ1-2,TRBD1,CASSIHEDRTPFSNYGYTF,TGTGCCAGCAGCATCCACGAGGACAGGACCCCATTCTCTAACTATGGCTACACCTTC
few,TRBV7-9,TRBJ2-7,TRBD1,CASSHRDRTNEQYF,TGTGCCAGCAGCCACCGGGACAGGACTAACGAGCAGTACTTC
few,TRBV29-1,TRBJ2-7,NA,CSVEVGTYEQYF,TGCAGCGTTGAAGTGGGAACCTACGAGCAGTACTTC
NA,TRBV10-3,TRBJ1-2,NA,CAIRGAGYTF,TGTGCCATCAGGGGGGCCGGCTACACCTTC
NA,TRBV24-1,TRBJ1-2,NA,CATNAGSYRYTF,TGTGCCACCAATGCGGGAAGCTATCGCTACACCTTC
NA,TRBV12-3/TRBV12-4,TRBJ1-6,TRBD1,CASSPTGDASPLHF,TGTGCCAGCAGTCCAACAGGGGACGCCTCACCCCTCCACTTT
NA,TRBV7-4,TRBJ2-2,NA,CASSLVAGYTGELFF,TGTGCCAGCAGCTTGGTGGCAGGGTACACCGGGGAGCTGTTTTTT
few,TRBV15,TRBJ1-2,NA,CATSRDLLAYGYTF,TGTGCCACCAGCAGAGATCTTCTTGCCTATGGCTACACCTTC
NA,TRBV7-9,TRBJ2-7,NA,CASSLVETLAPREQYF,TGTGCCAGCAGCTTAGTAGAGACCTTGGCCCCCCGGGAGCAGTACTTC
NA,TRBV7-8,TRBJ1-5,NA,CASSPPVGRSYQPQHF,TGTGCCAGCAGCCCGCCCGTGGGCAGGAGTTATCAGCCCCAGCATTTT
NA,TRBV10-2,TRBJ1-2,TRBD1,CASSDRVSPGYGYTF,TGCGCCAGCAGCGACAGGGTATCCCCTGGGTATGGCTACACCTTC
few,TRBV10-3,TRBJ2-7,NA,CASSYQSYEQYF,TGTGCCAGCAGTTACCAAAGCTACGAGCAGTACTTC
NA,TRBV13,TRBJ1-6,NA,CASSLNPDTNSPLHF,TGTGCCAGCAGCTTAAACCCGGACACAAATTCACCCCTCCACTTT
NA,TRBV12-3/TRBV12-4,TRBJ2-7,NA,CASSPGQGGTYEQYF,TGTGCCAGCAGTCCTGGCCAGGGCGGGACCTACGAGCAGTACTTC
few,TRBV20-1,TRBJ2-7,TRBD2,CSARKLAGGYEQYF,TGCAGTGCTAGAAAGTTAGCGGGAGGGTACGAGCAGTACTTC
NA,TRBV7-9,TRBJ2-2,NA,CASSKQGRDPLNTGELVF,TGTGCCAGCAGCAAGCAGGGACGGGATCCCTTGAACACCGGGGAGCTGGTTTTT
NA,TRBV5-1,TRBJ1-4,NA,CASSPQGREKLFF,TGCGCCAGCAGCCCCCAGGGGAGAGAAAAACTGTTTTTT
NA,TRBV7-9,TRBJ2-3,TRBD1,CASGQATDTQYF,TGTGCCAGCGGACAGGCCACAGATACGCAGTATTTT
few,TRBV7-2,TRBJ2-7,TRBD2,CASSLATGTRSYEQYF,TGTGCCAGCAGCTTAGCTACCGGGACTAGGTCCTACGAGCAGTACTTC
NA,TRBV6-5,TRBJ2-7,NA,CASSSRQTYEQYF,TGTGCCAGCAGTTCGCGACAGACCTACGAGCAGTACTTC
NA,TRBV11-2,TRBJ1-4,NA,CASSADMGFEKLFF,TGTGCCAGCAGCGCGGACATGGGTTTTGAAAAACTGTTTTTT
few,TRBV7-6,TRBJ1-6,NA,CASSLAGTTNSPLHF,TGTGCCAGCAGCTTAGCCGGGACAACCAATTCACCCCTCCACTTT
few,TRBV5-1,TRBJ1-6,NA,CASSLDGFGYNSPLHF,TGCGCCAGCAGCTTGGATGGGTTCGGCTATAATTCACCCCTCCACTTT
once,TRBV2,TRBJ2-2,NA,CASSDRVGYTGELFF,TGTGCCAGCAGTGACAGGGTAGGGTACACCGGGGAGCTGTTTTTT
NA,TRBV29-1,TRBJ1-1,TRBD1,CSVVKGATTEAFF,TGCAGCGTTGTTAAGGGGGCGACCACTGAAGCTTTCTTT
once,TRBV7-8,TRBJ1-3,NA,CASSQGHSGNTIYF,TGTGCCAGCAGCCAAGGACACTCTGGAAACACCATATATTTT
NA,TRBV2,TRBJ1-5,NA,CASSSGPRGQPQHF,TGTGCCAGCAGCTCAGGGCCCCGGGGTCAGCCCCAGCATTTT
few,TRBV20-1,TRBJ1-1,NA,CSAEFLGEAFF,TGCAGTGCCGAGTTCCTGGGTGAAGCTTTCTTT
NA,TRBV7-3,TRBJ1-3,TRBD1,CASGEGQGDNTIYF,TGTGCCAGCGGCGAAGGACAGGGAGACAACACCATATATTTT
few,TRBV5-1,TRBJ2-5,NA,CASSLNLGSEGQETQYF,TGCGCCAGCAGCTTGAATTTAGGGTCTGAGGGACAAGAGACCCAGTACTTC
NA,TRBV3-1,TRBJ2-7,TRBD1,CASSQGRQGAFYEQYF,TGTGCCAGCAGCCAAGGCCGACAGGGGGCTTTCTACGAGCAGTACTTC
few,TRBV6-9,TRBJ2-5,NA,CASRDRSWDGGETQYF,TGTGCCAGCAGAGACCGATCCTGGGACGGAGGAGAGACCCAGTACTTC
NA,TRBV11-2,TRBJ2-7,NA,CASSFGRVSEQYF,TGTGCCAGCAGCTTTGGCAGGGTTTCCGAGCAGTACTTC
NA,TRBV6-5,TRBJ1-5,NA,CASSLLAGVVRKQPQHF,TGTGCCAGCAGTCTTCTCGCAGGGGTCGTTCGGAAACAGCCCCAGCATTTT
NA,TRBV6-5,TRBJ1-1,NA,CASSYDDQGEAFF,TGTGCCAGCAGTTACGATGACCAGGGTGAAGCTTTCTTT
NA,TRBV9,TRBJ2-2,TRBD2,CASGLLAGGPGTGELFF,TGTGCCAGCGGATTACTAGCGGGAGGGCCGGGCACCGGGGAGCTGTTTTTT
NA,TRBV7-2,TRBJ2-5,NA,CASSSYTHRFLYF,TGTGCCAGCAGCTCATATACACACAGATTCCTGTACTTC
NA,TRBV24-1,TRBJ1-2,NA,CATSDPSSGGGGYTF,TGTGCCACCAGTGATCCCTCGTCCGGGGGCGGAGGCTACACCTTC
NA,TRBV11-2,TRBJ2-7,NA,CASSRVGDSPPYEQYF,TGTGCCAGCAGCCGCGTTGGGGACTCTCCTCCCTACGAGCAGTACTTC
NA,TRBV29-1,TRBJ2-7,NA,CSPPGTRAYEQYF,TGCAGCCCCCCCGGGACGAGGGCCTACGAGCAGTACTTC
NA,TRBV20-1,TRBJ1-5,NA,CSAASGVNQPQHF,TGCAGTGCTGCTAGCGGGGTAAATCAGCCCCAGCATTTT
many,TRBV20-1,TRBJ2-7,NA,CSARDAQGIYEQYF,TGCAGTGCTAGAGATGCGCAGGGGATCTACGAGCAGTACTTC
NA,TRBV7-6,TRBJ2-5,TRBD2,CASSFGAGLAQTQYF,TGTGCCAGCAGCTTTGGAGCGGGACTAGCTCAGACCCAGTACTTC
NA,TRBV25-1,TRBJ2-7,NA,CASSPRGHGLYEQYF,TGTGCCAGCTCACCAAGGGGACACGGCCTCTACGAGCAGTACTTC
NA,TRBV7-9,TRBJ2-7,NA,CASEGLESYEQYF,TGTGCCAGCGAAGGACTGGAGTCCTACGAGCAGTACTTC
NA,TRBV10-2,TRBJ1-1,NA,CASSEFYTEAFF,TGCGCCAGCAGTGAGTTTTATACTGAAGCTTTCTTT
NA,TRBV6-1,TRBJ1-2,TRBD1,CASRGQGYGYTF,TGTGCCAGCAGAGGACAGGGCTATGGCTACACCTTC
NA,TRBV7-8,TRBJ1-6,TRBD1,CASSLVPGGVEVGSPLHF,TGTGCCAGCAGCTTAGTTCCAGGGGGCGTTGAGGTCGGCTCACCCCTCCACTTT
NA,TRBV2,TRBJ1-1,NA,CASSFRQPNTEAFF,TGTGCCAGCAGTTTTCGTCAACCGAACACTGAAGCTTTCTTT
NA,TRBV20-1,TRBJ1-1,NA,CSALTGWREAFF,TGCAGTGCTCTAACAGGCTGGCGTGAAGCTTTCTTT
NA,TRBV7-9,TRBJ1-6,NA,CASSIDKGNSPLHF,TGTGCCAGCAGCATAGACAAGGGAAATTCACCCCTCCACTTT
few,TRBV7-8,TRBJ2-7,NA,CASSLARVVGYEQYF,TGTGCCAGCAGCTTAGCGCGGGTGGTCGGATACGAGCAGTACTTC
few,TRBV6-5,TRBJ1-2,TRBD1,CASILRGVPRYTF,TGTGCCAGCATCCTCAGGGGGGTGCCTCGCTACACCTTC
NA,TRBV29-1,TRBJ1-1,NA,CGAGRGFFSEAFF,TGCGGCGCCGGACGGGGGTTTTTTTCTGAAGCTTTCTTT
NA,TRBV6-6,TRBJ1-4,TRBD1,CATRGGTSEKLFF,TGTGCCACCAGGGGGGGGACATCAGAAAAACTGTTTTTT